Listed here are 21 T cell receptor beta chains from one sample, sequenced in a study of CD8+ T cells in alopecia areata. cDNA reverse transcribed from extracted RNA served as the sequencing template. Some clones are missing from TCRdb's copy, which holds only in-frame ones; the method was immunoSEQ multiplex PCR. The sample carries 150,000 to 200,000 clones, approximately 60% recorded once. The sequenced sample consisted of CD4+ T cells sorted from blood. These receptors were collected from a human donor in good health.

The chain couples TRBV2 to TRBJ2-3; 7 nucleotides agree with TRBD2. Germline V gene lookup returns CDR1 SNHLY and CDR2 FYNNEI. V gave up 3 bases and J gave up 14 bases; unmatched junction bases: 5. There are 11 residues in the CDR3. The chain's CDR3 is CASSDSPSGYF. The CDR3 DNA is TGTGCCAGCAGTGACTCCCCTAGCGGGTATTTT.

V usage is TRBV30 and J usage is TRBJ1-1; 8 bases fit TRBD1. The CDR3 runs 13 residues. Germline loops: CDR1 GTSNPN, CDR2 SVGIG (reference sequence). The V segment lost 3 bases and the J segment 2 bases; nucleotides outside the gene matches: 2. In nucleotides, the CDR3 is TGTGCCTGGAGGGGACAGGCAAACACTGAAGCTTTCTTT. Its translation: CAWRGQANTEAFF.

This clone appeared a few times. The rearrangement joins TRBV29-1 to TRBJ2-7, with TRBD1 identical over 7 bases. With V trimmed by 2 bases and J by 4 bases, 8 bases remained unmatched. Per the germline V gene, CDR1 is SQVTM and CDR2 is ANQGSEA. CDR3 length equals 14 residues. The CDR3 spells CSVENRGVWYEQYF. DNA of the CDR3: TGCAGCGTTGAAAACAGGGGAGTGTGGTACGAGCAGTACTTC.

The chain carries TRBV30 and TRBJ2-5, with D perhaps being TRBD1 or TRBD2 (5 bases each). V lost 2 bases and J lost 0, with 19 bases in between. The CDR3 contains 17 residues. Germline V gene sequence: CDR1 GTSNPN, CDR2 SVGIG (reference sequence). The DNA for the CDR3 is TGTGCCTGGAGTCCCGGGGCCATTCCTTGGTACCAAGAGACCCAGTACTTC. This sequence encodes CAWSPGAIPWYQETQYF.

This chain joins TRBV10-3 and TRBJ2-5; 7 bases match TRBD1. CDR1 and CDR2 (germline): ENHRY, SYGVKD. This CDR3 has 13 amino acids. The V segment lost 3 bases and the J segment 7 bases; nucleotides outside the gene matches: 5. The DNA for the CDR3 is TGTGCCATCAGTGAAAAGGGGGCAAGGACCCAGTACTTC. This codes for CAISEKGARTQYF.

This chain joins TRBV14 and TRBJ1-2; D is undetermined. Germline V CDR1 and CDR2: SGHDN, FVKESK. The V end was cut by 0 bases, the J end by 4 bases, with 9 bases between. The CDR3 length is 14 residues. The CDR3 nucleotides are TGTGCCAGCAGCCAAGATGGACGGAGCTATGGCTACACCTTC. It specifies CASSQDGRSYGYTF.

V gene TRBV9 combines with J gene TRBJ1-2; no clear D. V lost 0 bases, J lost 4 bases, and 7 bases lay in between. This CDR3 comprises 13 residues. CDR1 is SGDLS and CDR2 is YYNGEE in the germline V gene. CDR3 loop: CASSVEQSYGYTF. The CDR3 DNA sequence: TGTGCCAGCAGCGTAGAACAGAGCTATGGCTACACCTTC.

CDR3 loop: CASSEGGYWEQFF. CDR3 in DNA: TGTGCCAGCAGTGAAGGAGGCTATTGGGAGCAGTTCTTC. The gene calls are TRBV6-1 and TRBJ2-1; D is undetermined. Trimming cost V 1 base and J 10 bases, with 11 bases left between them. The length of the CDR3 is 13 residues. Germline-derived CDR1 and CDR2 are MNHNS and SASEGT.

The rearrangement links TRBV9 to TRBJ1-2; D not resolved. The germline V gene encodes CDR1 SGDLS and CDR2 YYNGEE. V was clipped by 0 bases and J by 8 bases, with 11 bases between them. This CDR3 has 13 amino acids. CDR3 in DNA: TGTGCCAGCAGCGTAGAGGCAGGTAACGGCTACACCTTC. Translated: CASSVEAGNGYTF.

This clone was detected only a few times. V is TRBV7-4 and J is TRBJ1-5, with D hard to call. Per the germline V gene, CDR1 is SGHVT and CDR2 is SQSDAQ. V was pared by 4 bases and J by 0 bases, with 10 bases between. There are 15 residues in the CDR3. The CDR3, as DNA: TGTGCCAGCAGCTCCGCCGACGGTAGCAATCAGCCCCAGCATTTT. This codes for CASSSADGSNQPQHF.

This chain uses TRBV11-2 with TRBJ2-5; 13 nucleotides match TRBD2. The CDR3 length is 18 residues. Germline V gene lookup returns CDR1 SGHAT and CDR2 FQNNGV. Germline trimming cut 1 base from V and 4 bases from J; bases unmatched to any gene: 9. The CDR3, as DNA: TGTGCCAGCAGCTTAGTTCGGGCTACTAGCGGGAGGGGAGAGACCCAGTACTTC. Its protein product is CASSLVRATSGRGETQYF.

The V and J genes are TRBV5-4 and TRBJ2-3, with D unresolved. Between the trimmed V and J ends, which lost 3 bases and 5 bases, there was a span of 10 bases. The CDR3 has 13 amino acids. CDR1 and CDR2 from the germline V gene are SGHNT and YYREEE (reference sequence). CDR3 region: CASSSDLVDTQYF. CDR3 coding DNA: TGTGCCAGCAGCTCGGACCTTGTAGATACGCAGTATTTT.

This clone was recorded a few times. This chain connects TRBV5-1 to TRBJ2-7, with no clear D. The CDR3 length is 13 residues. Looked up from germline, CDR1 is SGHRS and CDR2 is YFSETQ. Trimming cost V 4 bases and J 4 bases, with 12 bases left between them. The CDR3 region has the DNA TGCGCCAGCAGCGCCCAGTTAAGATACGAGCAGTACTTC. Translated, it gives CASSAQLRYEQYF.

V and J are TRBV29-1 and TRBJ1-5; D perhaps matches TRBD1 (5 bases). The germline gives CDR1 SQVTM, CDR2 ANQGSEA. CDR3 size: 12 residues. Trimming shortened V by 4 bases and J by 5 bases, and 9 bases separated the two germline ends. CDR3 nucleotide sequence: TGCAGCGTTGGGGACGGCGATCAGCCCCAGCATTTT. This translates into CSVGDGDQPQHF.

The V and J genes are TRBV4-1 and TRBJ2-7; no reliable D call. The germline V gene encodes CDR1 MGHRA and CDR2 YSYEKL. The CDR3 covers 13 residues. Trimming removed 0 bases from V and 4 bases from J, with 7 bases in between. The CDR3 DNA sequence: TGCGCCAGCAGCCAAGAGCTACCGTACGAGCAGTACTTC. Its protein product is CASSQELPYEQYF.

This clone has a single count. This chain connects TRBV15 to TRBJ2-1; D remains unclear. The V and J ends lost 0 bases and 9 bases respectively, with 9 bases between them. This CDR3 region has 13 residues. The V gene's germline CDR1 is LNHNV and CDR2 YYDKDF (reference sequence). The CDR3 here is CATSRDMLGEQFF. CDR3 DNA: TGTGCCACCAGCAGAGATATGTTGGGTGAGCAGTTCTTC.

V and J are TRBV4-2 and TRBJ1-2; 12 bases fit TRBD1. Germline CDR1 is LGHNA and CDR2 is YNFKEQ. The CDR3 length is 16 residues. V trimming: 1 base; J trimming: 4 bases; junction bases outside the gene matches: 4. Here the CDR3 DNA reads TGTGCCAGCAGCCAAGGGGGACAGGGGGCCAGCTATGGCTACACCTTC. Its translation is CASSQGGQGASYGYTF.

The V call is TRBV25-1, the J call TRBJ1-2; unclear D gene. CDR3 length equals 11 residues. V was cut by 2 bases and J by 7 bases, with 5 bases left in between. Germline loops: CDR1 MGHDK, CDR2 SYGVNS. The chain's CDR3 is CASSEGGGYTF. CDR3 in DNA: TGTGCCAGCAGTGAAGGTGGTGGCTACACCTTC.

The chain recombines TRBV10-3 with TRBJ2-3; 12 bases are a match to TRBD2. Per the germline V gene, CDR1 is ENHRY and CDR2 is SYGVKD. The CDR3 is made up of 15 amino acids. The V segment lost 5 bases and the J segment 3 bases; nucleotides outside the gene matches: 3. The CDR3 is CAISQTSGGTDTQYF. DNA of the CDR3: TGTGCCATCAGTCAGACTAGCGGGGGAACAGATACGCAGTATTTT.

J is TRBJ2-7 and V is TRBV5-1, with 9 positions matching TRBD1. V trimming: 3 bases; J trimming: 0 bases; junction bases outside the gene matches: 7. The CDR3 sequence is 16 residues long. Germline V gene sequence: CDR1 SGHRS, CDR2 YFSETQ. DNA of the CDR3: TGCGCCAGCAGCTCCCGACAGGGGGTGAGCTCCTACGAGCAGTACTTC. Amino acid sequence: CASSSRQGVSSYEQYF.

CDR3 sequence (DNA): TGTGCCAGCTCACCTCAGACGGGGGAGACCCAGTACTTC. Its translation is CASSPQTGETQYF. V gene TRBV18 combines with J gene TRBJ2-5, with D possibly matching TRBD2 (5 bases). CDR3 size: 13 residues. The V end was cut by 3 bases, the J end by 5 bases, with 10 bases between. In germline, CDR1 is KGHSH, CDR2 LQKENI.